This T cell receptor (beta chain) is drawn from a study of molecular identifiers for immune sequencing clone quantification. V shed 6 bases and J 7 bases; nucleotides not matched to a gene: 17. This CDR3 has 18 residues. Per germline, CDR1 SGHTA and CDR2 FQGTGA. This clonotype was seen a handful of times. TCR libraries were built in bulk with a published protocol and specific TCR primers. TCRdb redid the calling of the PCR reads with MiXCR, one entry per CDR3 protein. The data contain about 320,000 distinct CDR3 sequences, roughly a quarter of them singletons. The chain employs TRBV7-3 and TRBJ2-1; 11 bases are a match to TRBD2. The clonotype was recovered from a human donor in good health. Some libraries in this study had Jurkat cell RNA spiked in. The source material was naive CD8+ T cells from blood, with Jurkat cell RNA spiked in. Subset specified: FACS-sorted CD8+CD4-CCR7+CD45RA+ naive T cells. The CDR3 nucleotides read TGTGCCAGCAGTCAGTACGGGGGACTAGCGGTAGAAGGGAATGAGCAGTTCTTC. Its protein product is CASSQYGGLAVEGNEQFF.